These 27 T cell receptor beta chains share one sample of origin, sequenced in a study of beta chain features in type 1 diabetes. Whole-study findings and limits: TCRB CDR3s from Type 1 diabetes patients were moderately but significantly shorter in all four CD4+ subsets.

Expressed TCRB transcripts were sequenced because the entire RNA isolate underwent reverse transcription. Profiling relied on immunoSEQ multiplex PCR, and the TCRdb table lists in-frame clones only, not all of them. The data contain some 27,000 clones, 65% of them singletons. Their recognized antigens are unknown. Sequenced sample: Tregs from blood. The receptor set was obtained from a woman under 40 with type 1 diabetes.

This chain joins TRBV6-5 and TRBJ2-7; tentative D call: TRBD2 (6 bases). The germline V gene has CDR1 MNHEY and CDR2 SVGAGI. This CDR3 has 12 residues. The germline V and J ends were trimmed by 2 bases and 4 bases, with 6 bases remaining between them. CDR3 residues: CASSYRGYEQYF. The CDR3 DNA reads TGTGCCAGCAGTTACCGGGGGTACGAGCAGTACTTC.

The CDR3 sequence is CASSRDTSSYNEQFF. CDR3 DNA sequence: TGTGCCAGCAGCCGAGACACGAGCTCCTACAATGAGCAGTTCTTC. The chain recombines TRBV7-9 with TRBJ2-1; no clear D gene. The V end lost 5 bases, the J end lost 0 bases, and 11 bases lay between the germline ends. The CDR3 spans 15 residues. Germline V gene sequence: CDR1 SEHNR, CDR2 FQNEAQ (reference sequence).

The chain employs TRBV7-9 and TRBJ2-2; D remains ambiguous. From germline, CDR1 is SEHNR and CDR2 FQNEAQ (reference sequence). The CDR3 has 15 amino acids. The ends were cut back, 5 bases at V and 3 bases at J, with 13 bases in the middle. CDR3 sequence reads: CASSPPGGYTGELFF. Written as DNA, the CDR3 is TGTGCCAGCAGCCCCCCTGGCGGATACACCGGGGAGCTGTTTTTT.

The J gene is TRBJ1-2, the V gene TRBV28; D uncertain. CDR1 is MDHEN, CDR2 SYDVKM, per germline. With 3 bases removed from V and 13 bases from J, the gap between germline ends came to 15 bases. CDR3 length: 12 amino acids. The CDR3 reads CASSFLQMALTF. CDR3 DNA: TGTGCCAGCAGTTTTCTACAGATGGCTCTCACCTTC.

The chain uses TRBV30 and TRBJ2-7; D unresolved. V was cut by 5 bases and J by 2 bases, with 7 bases left in between. CDR1 and CDR2 (germline): GTSNPN, SVGIG (reference sequence). The CDR3 runs to 11 residues. CDR3 region: CAWARAYEQYF. In DNA, the CDR3 is TGTGCCTGGGCCCGGGCCTACGAGCAGTACTTC.

The rearrangement links TRBV11-1 to TRBJ2-7; 11 bases are shared with TRBD1. Germline CDR1 and CDR2: SGHAT and FQDESV (reference sequence). CDR3 length: 15 residues. V dropped 5 bases and J dropped 3; count of bases not matched to a gene: 6. The DNA of the CDR3 is TGTGCCAGCAGCCGGACAGGGGGCAACAACTACGAGCAGTACTTC. The encoded protein is CASSRTGGNNYEQYF.

This chain links TRBV2 with TRBJ1-2, with TRBD1 matching 10 bases. V lost 8 bases and J lost 4; bases outside the gene matches: 4. Germline lookup yields CDR1 SNHLY and CDR2 FYNNEI. The CDR3 is 13 amino acids. The CDR3 protein is CASGDRGAYGYTF. CDR3 DNA: TGTGCCAGCGGGGACAGGGGCGCCTATGGCTACACCTTC.

The chain uses TRBV5-1 and TRBJ1-1; 7 bases are shared with TRBD1. CDR3 length: 15 amino acids. V shed 0 bases and J 3 bases; nucleotides not matched to a gene: 5. Germline lookup yields CDR1 SGHRS and CDR2 YFSETQ. CDR3 residues: CASSLVRGRHTEAFF. CDR3 nucleotides: TGCGCCAGCAGCTTGGTAAGGGGGCGGCACACTGAAGCTTTCTTT.

V is TRBV5-1 and J is TRBJ2-3; tentative D call: TRBD1 (6 bases). This CDR3 has 16 residues. The ends were cut back, 4 bases at V and 5 bases at J, with 20 bases in the middle. From germline, CDR1 is SGHRS and CDR2 YFSETQ. CDR3 coding DNA: TGCGCCAGCAGCCCAAAGGGGGACCAGATTTTAGATACGCAGTATTTT. Amino acids: CASSPKGDQILDTQYF. The full variable domain, completed using reference TRBV5-1 and TRBJ2-3, is KAGVTQTPRYLIKTRGQQVTLSCSPISGHRSVSWYQQTPGQGLQFLFEYFSETQRNKGNFPGRFSGRQFSNSRSEMNVSTLELGDSALYLCASSPKGDQILDTQYFGPGTRLTVL.

CDR3 in amino acids: CASSEPSTYEQYF. As DNA, the CDR3 is TGTGCCAGCAGTGAGCCTAGCACCTACGAGCAGTACTTC. The rearrangement uses TRBV2 and TRBJ2-7, with a tentative D call TRBD2 (5 bases). V lost 3 bases and J lost 2, with 8 bases in between. The CDR3 totals 13 residues. CDR1 is SNHLY and CDR2 is FYNNEI in the germline V gene.

The J gene is TRBJ2-7, the V gene TRBV6-1; 7 nucleotides agree with TRBD2. This CDR3 has 13 residues. V was clipped by 4 bases and J by 4 bases; unmatched bases: 4. Germline CDR1 reads MNHNS; CDR2 reads SASEGT. The DNA for the CDR3 is TGTGCCAGCAGTGGGACTAGTATTTACGAGCAGTACTTC. As protein: CASSGTSIYEQYF.

In its sample, this clone was seen a few times. The chain uses TRBV18 and TRBJ2-1; D is ambiguous. Trimming pared 3 bases from V and 5 bases from J, leaving 11 bases between. This CDR3 has 14 amino acids. Germline assignment: CDR1 KGHSH and CDR2 LQKENI. CDR3 sequence: CASSPQAGNNEQFF. DNA for the CDR3: TGTGCCAGCTCACCCCAGGCAGGCAACAATGAGCAGTTCTTC.

This chain connects TRBV14 to TRBJ2-1; 11 bases match TRBD2. The CDR3 consists of 18 residues. The trim removed 1 base at V and 8 bases at J, leaving 13 bases unmatched. Germline CDR1 is SGHDN and CDR2 is FVKESK. This CDR3 is CASSQVKTSGDGGHEQFF. The DNA of the CDR3 is TGTGCCAGCAGCCAAGTAAAGACTAGCGGGGACGGGGGCCATGAGCAGTTCTTC. The full variable domain, completed using reference TRBV14 and TRBJ2-1, is EAGVTQFPSHSVIEKGQTVTLRCDPISGHDNLYWYRRVMGKEIKFLLHFVKESKQDESGMPNNRFLAERTGGTYSTLKVQPAELEDSGVYFCASSQVKTSGDGGHEQFFGPGTRLTVL.

The chain employs TRBV6-5 and TRBJ1-4, with 9 bases matching TRBD1. The CDR3 is made up of 14 amino acids. The trim removed 6 bases at V and 8 bases at J, leaving 7 bases unmatched. In germline, CDR1 is MNHEY, CDR2 SVGAGI. CDR3 sequence (DNA): TGTGCCAGCAGGACGGGACAGGGAGTAGAAAAACTGTTTTTT. This gives the protein CASRTGQGVEKLFF.

CDR3 bases: TGTGCCAGCAGTGCGGGAATTAAAGGCACTGAAGCTTTCTTT. This encodes CASSAGIKGTEAFF. V usage is TRBV6-5 and J usage is TRBJ1-1; D is ambiguous. V was clipped by 5 bases and J by 4 bases, with 14 bases between them. The CDR3 length is 14 residues. Germline V gene sequence: CDR1 MNHEY, CDR2 SVGAGI.

The chain carries TRBV6-1 and TRBJ2-6; a weak D match, TRBD2 (6 bases). V dropped 2 bases and J dropped 4 bases, with 12 bases sitting between them. Germline V CDR1 and CDR2: MNHNS, SASEGT. The CDR3 runs to 16 residues. The CDR3 DNA reads TGTGCCAGCAGTGAATTCGGAGGGATCGGGGCCAACGTCCTGACTTTC. It codes for CASSEFGGIGANVLTF.

The CDR3 bases are TGTGCCAGCAGAGACAGGGACAGAGATGGCTACACCTTC. Protein sequence: CASRDRDRDGYTF. The rearrangement uses TRBV5-4 and TRBJ1-2, with 7 bases matching TRBD1. CDR1 is SGHNT and CDR2 is YYREEE in the germline V gene (reference sequence). The V segment lost 5 bases and the J segment 6 bases; nucleotides outside the gene matches: 7. This CDR3 has 13 amino acids. The full variable domain, with the rest looked up from reference TRBV5-4 and TRBJ1-2, is ETGVTQSPTHLIKTRGQQVTLRCSSQSGHNTVSWYQQALGQGPQFIFQYYREEENGRGNFPPRFSGLQFPNYSSELNVNALELDDSALYLCASRDRDRDGYTFGSGTRLTVV.

The sample holds a few counts of this clone. The chain is built from TRBV11-1 and TRBJ1-4; the match to TRBD1 covers 8 bases. This CDR3 contains 15 residues. Germline CDR1 SGHAT, CDR2 FQDESV (reference sequence). Losses at the gene ends were 6 bases for V and 7 bases for J; bases not matched to a gene: 10. CDR3 nucleotide sequence: TGTGCCAGCAGTATGACCGGGACAGGCGGTGAAAAACTGTTTTTT. Protein sequence: CASSMTGTGGEKLFF.

V usage is TRBV19 and J usage is TRBJ2-3; 10 nucleotides align to TRBD2. CDR1 and CDR2 from the germline V gene are LNHDA and SQIVND (reference sequence). The V and J ends lost 3 bases and 2 bases, in that order; junction bases with no gene match: 8. The CDR3 extends over 17 amino acids. The CDR3 sequence is CASSIARLAGYTDTQYF. Here the CDR3 DNA reads TGTGCCAGTAGTATTGCCCGACTAGCGGGTTACACAGATACGCAGTATTTT.

This clone was counted between two and nine times. The chain employs TRBV10-3 and TRBJ2-3; 8 bases align to TRBD2. J lost 3 bases, V lost 10 bases, and 12 bases had no gene match. There are 15 residues in the CDR3. Germline CDR1 reads ENHRY; CDR2 reads SYGVKD. CDR3 protein: CASRGKRETTDTQYF. The CDR3 nucleotides read TGTGCCAGCCGCGGTAAGCGGGAGACGACAGATACGCAGTATTTT.

The chain joins TRBV5-5 to TRBJ2-7, with TRBD2 identical over 12 bases. This CDR3 is 15 amino acids long. V dropped 4 bases and J dropped 3; count of bases not matched to a gene: 5. Germline V gene data show CDR1 as SGHKS and CDR2 as YYEKEE (reference sequence). Here the CDR3 reads CASSTGTSGLYEQYF. The CDR3 DNA reads TGTGCCAGCAGCACCGGGACTAGCGGGCTCTACGAGCAGTACTTC. The full variable domain, in which reference TRBV5-5 and TRBJ2-7 provide the parts outside the CDR3, is DAGVTQSPTHLIKTRGQQVTLRCSPISGHKSVSWYQQVLGQGPQFIFQYYEKEERGRGNFPDRFSARQFPNYSSELNVNALLLGDSALYLCASSTGTSGLYEQYFGPGTRLTVT.

This chain joins TRBV7-9 and TRBJ2-1; 8 bases fit TRBD1. The CDR3 has 15 amino acids. Germline CDR1 and CDR2: SEHNR and FQNEAQ (reference sequence). V lost 6 bases to trimming and J lost 3 bases; unmatched junction nucleotides: 7. The CDR3 DNA sequence: TGTGCCAGCAGTCGACAGGGGCTCGGCTACAATGAGCAGTTCTTC. Its translation is CASSRQGLGYNEQFF.

The gene calls are TRBV27 and TRBJ2-7; weak D call: TRBD2 (5 bases). Germline lookup yields CDR1 MNHEY and CDR2 SMNVEV (reference sequence). This CDR3 is built from 14 residues. V was pared by 6 bases and J by 1 base, with 13 bases between. The CDR3 is CASRSARDSYEQYF. The DNA for the CDR3 is TGTGCCAGCAGAAGTGCTCGGGATTCCTACGAGCAGTACTTC.

V is TRBV9 and J is TRBJ2-3; TRBD2 aligns across 7 bases. V trimming: 1 base; J trimming: 0 bases; junction bases outside the gene matches: 8. This CDR3 contains 17 residues. Germline lookup yields CDR1 SGDLS and CDR2 YYNGEE. CDR3 DNA: TGTGCCAGCAGCGTAAGGGAGGGGCCCCTTAGCACAGATACGCAGTATTTT. Translating it yields CASSVREGPLSTDTQYF.

This chain joins TRBV18 and TRBJ1-1; D is undetermined. Germline lookup yields CDR1 KGHSH and CDR2 LQKENI. The CDR3 covers 13 residues. Deletions cut 0 bases from V and 2 bases from J, with 4 bases between. For the CDR3, the DNA is TGTGCCAGCTCACCACCCCATAACACTGAAGCTTTCTTT. It yields the protein CASSPPHNTEAFF. The complete variable domain, with remaining parts taken from reference TRBV18 and TRBJ1-1, reads NAGVMQNPRHLVRRRGQEARLRCSPMKGHSHVYWYRQLPEEGLKFMVYLQKENIIDESGMPKERFSAEFPKEGPSILRIQQVVRGDSAAYFCASSPPHNTEAFFGQGTRLTVV.

This clone has a single count. The chain carries TRBV29-1 and TRBJ2-3; a possible D gene is TRBD1 (5 bases). V lost 5 bases and J lost 0, with 15 bases in between. CDR1 SQVTM and CDR2 ANQGSEA come from the germline V gene. This CDR3 is built from 15 residues. The CDR3 is CSVPGLLSSTDTQYF. CDR3 coding DNA: TGCAGCGTTCCAGGGCTACTTTCTAGCACAGATACGCAGTATTTT.

Written as DNA, the CDR3 is TGCGCCAGCAGCCCCCGCGGGGAGGTGGAGACCCAGTACTTC. It yields the protein CASSPRGEVETQYF. This chain uses TRBV5-1 with TRBJ2-5; possibly TRBD2 for D (6 bases). This CDR3 spans 14 amino acids. Germline V gene data show CDR1 as SGHRS and CDR2 as YFSETQ. Trimming pared 4 bases from V and 5 bases from J, leaving 15 bases between.